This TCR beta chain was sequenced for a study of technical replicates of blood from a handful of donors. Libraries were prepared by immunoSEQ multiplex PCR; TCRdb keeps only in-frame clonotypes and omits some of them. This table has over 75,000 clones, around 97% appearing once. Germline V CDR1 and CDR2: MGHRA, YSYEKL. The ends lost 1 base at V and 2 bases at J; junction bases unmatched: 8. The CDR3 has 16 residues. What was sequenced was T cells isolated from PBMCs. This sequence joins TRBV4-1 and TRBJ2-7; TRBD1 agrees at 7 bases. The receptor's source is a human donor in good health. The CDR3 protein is CASSQALGQVTYEQYF. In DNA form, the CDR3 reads TGCGCCAGCAGCCAAGCTCTTGGACAGGTCACCTACGAGCAGTACTTC.